This T cell receptor beta chain is drawn from a study of blood T cell repertoires in COVID-19. In the study overall: The origin of the acute and convalescent COVID-19 samples was the United States, Italy and Spain. PBMCs, B-cell-depleted T cells, or T cells were the source of the cDNA or gDNA that made up the material.

The CDR3 is 18 residues long. The V end lost 3 bases, the J end lost 0 bases, and 17 bases lay between the germline ends. Germline V gene data show CDR1 as SGHTA and CDR2 as FQGNSA. Original processing methods: How many nucleated cells were present was estimated from reference gene primer amplification. Sequenced by immunoSEQ multiplex PCR; TCRdb stores in-frame clones only, minus some. That table furnishes V, J and clone size, whereas the DNA furnished D and trimming. The sample contains roughly 360,000 clones, about four fifths of which appear only once. Sequencing was carried out using peripheral blood. The receptor's source is a human donor with acute or convalescent COVID-19. The donor label of this sample is uncertain. The V call is TRBV7-2, the J call TRBJ1-4; no definite D call. The CDR3 reads CASSLYGGLIATNEKLFF. CDR3 nucleotides: TGTGCCAGCAGCTTGTATGGAGGCCTGATTGCAACTAATGAAAAACTGTTTTTT.